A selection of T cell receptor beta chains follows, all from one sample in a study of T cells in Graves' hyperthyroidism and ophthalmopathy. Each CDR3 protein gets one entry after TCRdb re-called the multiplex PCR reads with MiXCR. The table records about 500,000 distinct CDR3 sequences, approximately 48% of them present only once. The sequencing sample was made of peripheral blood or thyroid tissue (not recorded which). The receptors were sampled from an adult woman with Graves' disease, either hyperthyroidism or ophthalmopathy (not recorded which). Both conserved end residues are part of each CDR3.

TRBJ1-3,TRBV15,CASSLGTALFGNTIYF
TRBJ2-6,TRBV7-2,CASSLQWRSGANVLTF
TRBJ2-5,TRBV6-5,CAISYSMTSGYQETQYF
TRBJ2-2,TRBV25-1,CASTYGGVGTGELFF
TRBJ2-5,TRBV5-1,CASSKGLAGVPQETQYF
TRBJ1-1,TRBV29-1,CSVVRSGSAFF
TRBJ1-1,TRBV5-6,CASSLSGPEAFF
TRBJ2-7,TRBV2,CASSTGKTVYEQYF
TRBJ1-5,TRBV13,CASSEARMKGRGQPQHF
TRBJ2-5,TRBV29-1,CSVRDRGQTQYF
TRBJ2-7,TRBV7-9,CASSPGTGSSYEQYF
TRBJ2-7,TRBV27,CASRPRRHRAYEQYF
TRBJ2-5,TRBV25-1,CASSATQPDKYQETQYF
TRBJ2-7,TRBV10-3,CAISELAYEQYF
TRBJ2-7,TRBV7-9,CASSHRDTISYEQYF
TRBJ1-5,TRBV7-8,CASSSGQGLGQPQHF
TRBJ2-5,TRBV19,CASSIDPGGLETQYF
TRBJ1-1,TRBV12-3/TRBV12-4,CASTLTQVNTEAFF
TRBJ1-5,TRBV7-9,CASSQGRQGASNQPQHF
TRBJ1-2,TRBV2,CASIVVPDSRGGYTF
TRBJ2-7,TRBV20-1,CSAPTGEQYF
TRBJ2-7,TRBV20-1,CSARYMGATYEQYF
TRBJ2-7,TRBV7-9,CASSPRLAGVEEQYF